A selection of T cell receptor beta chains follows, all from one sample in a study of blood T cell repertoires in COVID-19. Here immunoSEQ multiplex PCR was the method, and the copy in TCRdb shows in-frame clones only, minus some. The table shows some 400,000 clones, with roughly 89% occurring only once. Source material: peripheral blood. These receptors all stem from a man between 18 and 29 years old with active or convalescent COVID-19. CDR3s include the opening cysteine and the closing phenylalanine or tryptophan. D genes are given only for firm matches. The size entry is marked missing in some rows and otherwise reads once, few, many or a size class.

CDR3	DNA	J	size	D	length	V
CASSLGDRLNTEAFF	TGTGCCAGCAGTCTGGGGGACAGGTTAAACACTGAAGCTTTCTTT	TRBJ1-1	many	TRBD1	15	TRBV28
CASSTPLRAPSTDTQYF	TGTGCCAGTAGTACACCATTGAGGGCTCCTAGCACAGATACGCAGTATTTT	TRBJ2-3	-	-	17	TRBV19
CASSLTGQGANEQFF	TGTGCCAGCTCACTTACGGGACAGGGGGCGAATGAGCAGTTCTTC	TRBJ2-1	-	TRBD1	15	TRBV18
CASSPQQGLGETQYF	TGTGCCAGCAGCCCCCAACAGGGTCTAGGGGAGACCCAGTACTTC	TRBJ2-5	-	-	15	TRBV7-6
CASSLGPGQGVSYNSPLHF	TGTGCCAGCAGCTTGGGTCCGGGACAGGGGGTCTCCTATAATTCACCCCTCCACTTT	TRBJ1-6	-	TRBD1	19	TRBV5-4
CASRARDRAFF	TGTGCCAGCAGGGCCCGGGACAGGGCGTTCTTC	TRBJ2-1	-	TRBD1	11	TRBV28
CASSATPGQAYEQYF	TGTGCCAGCAGCGCGACCCCGGGACAGGCTTACGAGCAGTACTTC	TRBJ2-7	-	TRBD1	15	TRBV9
CASSVGSLVANEQFF	TGTGCCAGCAGCGTAGGGTCTCTAGTCGCGAATGAGCAGTTCTTC	TRBJ2-1	-	-	15	TRBV9
CASSQKTGNNRQYF	TGCGCCAGCAGCCAAAAGACAGGGAATAACAGGCAGTACTTC	TRBJ2-7	-	TRBD1	14	TRBV4-3
CASSPTSVYQETQYF	TGTGCCAGCAGCCCAACTAGCGTATACCAAGAGACCCAGTACTTC	TRBJ2-5	-	TRBD2	15	TRBV3-1/TRBV3-2
CASSPAREKLFF	TGTGCCAGCAGTCCCGCCAGAGAAAAACTGTTTTTT	TRBJ1-4	-	-	12	TRBV12-3/TRBV12-4
CAWSTGLAGVVSYEQYF	TGTGCCTGGAGTACGGGACTAGCGGGAGTGGTCTCCTACGAGCAGTACTTC	TRBJ2-7	-	TRBD2	17	TRBV30
CASSDPGQGNNYGYTF	TGTGCCAGCAGCGACCCGGGACAGGGGAACAACTATGGCTACACCTTC	TRBJ1-2	once	TRBD1	16	TRBV9
CASRKRTGYSPLHF	TGTGCCAGCAGAAAAAGGACAGGATATTCACCCCTCCACTTT	TRBJ1-6	-	TRBD1	14	TRBV3-1/TRBV3-2
CASSLALVGGELFF	TGTGCCAGCAGTTTGGCACTAGTGGGCGGGGAGCTGTTTTTT	TRBJ2-2	many	-	14	TRBV2
CASSQGQQVRTDTQYF	TGTGCCAGCAGCCAAGGGCAGCAGGTTCGCACAGATACGCAGTATTTT	TRBJ2-3	-	-	16	TRBV3-1/TRBV3-2
CASSLTGGGTEAFF	TGTGCCAGCAGCCTGACAGGGGGCGGGACTGAAGCTTTCTTT	TRBJ1-1	-	TRBD1	14	TRBV6-2/TRBV6-3
CASSQQGQGNSPLHF	TGTGCCAGCAGCCAGCAGGGACAGGGAAATTCACCCCTCCACTTT	TRBJ1-6	-	TRBD1	15	TRBV7-6
CASSVASGTGWNEQFF	TGTGCCAGCAGCGTAGCATCCGGGACAGGGTGGAATGAGCAGTTCTTC	TRBJ2-1	-	TRBD1	16	TRBV9
CAWRGTSGAGELFF	TGTGCCTGGAGAGGGACTAGCGGGGCCGGGGAGCTGTTTTTT	TRBJ2-2	-	TRBD2	14	TRBV30
CASRGLAETGELFF	TGTGCCAGCAGGGGACTAGCGGAGACCGGGGAGCTGTTTTTT	TRBJ2-2	-	TRBD2	14	TRBV2
CASSEGIRDTDTQYF	TGTGCCAGCAGCGAGGGAATCCGGGACACAGATACGCAGTATTTT	TRBJ2-3	-	-	15	TRBV7-2
CASSFLQGASSPLHF	TGTGCCAGCAGTTTCCTCCAGGGGGCCTCTTCACCCCTCCACTTT	TRBJ1-6	-	TRBD1	15	TRBV28
CASSEAAGDSHISSSSTDTQYF	TGTGCCAGCAGTGAAGCTGCAGGAGACAGCCATATTAGTTCATCTAGCACAGATACGCAGTATTTT	TRBJ2-3	-	-	22	TRBV6-1
CATIDRDHPNTEAFF	TGTGCCACCATAGACAGGGACCATCCGAACACTGAAGCTTTCTTT	TRBJ1-1	once	TRBD1	15	TRBV10-3